Below are 16 T cell receptor beta chains sequenced from a single sample in a study of blood T cell repertoires in COVID-19. TCRdb's table, derived via immunoSEQ multiplex PCR, lists solely in-frame clones and lacks some. The profile shows about 74,000 clones, 75% to 85% of them singletons. The specimen was peripheral blood. The receptor set was obtained from a human donor in a cohort sampled during active COVID-19.

The chain combines TRBV30 with TRBJ2-7; D may be TRBD1 (6 bases). V was pared by 3 bases and J by 6 bases, with 12 bases between. CDR1 GTSNPN and CDR2 SVGIG come from the germline V gene (reference sequence). The CDR3 length is 12 residues. CDR3 DNA sequence: TGTGCCTGGAGAACCCAGGGGCCCGAGCAGTACTTC. Translated, it gives CAWRTQGPEQYF.

The chain employs TRBV5-1 and TRBJ1-2, with D perhaps TRBD1 (5 bases). Deletions cut 7 bases from V and 0 bases from J, with 13 bases between. The CDR3 extends over 14 amino acids. Germline assignment: CDR1 SGHRS and CDR2 YFSETQ. The CDR3 DNA is TGCGCCAGCGGGGTCACAGGAGCTAACTATGGCTACACCTTC. Its translation is CASGVTGANYGYTF. The whole variable domain, remainder taken from reference TRBV5-1 and TRBJ1-2, is KAGVTQTPRYLIKTRGQQVTLSCSPISGHRSVSWYQQTPGQGLQFLFEYFSETQRNKGNFPGRFSGRQFSNSRSEMNVSTLELGDSALYLCASGVTGANYGYTFGSGTRLTVV.

The J gene is TRBJ2-2, the V gene TRBV2; 12 bases are shared with TRBD2. Germline-derived CDR1 and CDR2 are SNHLY and FYNNEI. The V segment lost 5 bases and the J segment 11 bases; nucleotides outside the gene matches: 9. This CDR3 region has 15 residues. DNA of the CDR3: TGTGCCAGCAGTATCCTAGCGGGAGGGAGCGGTGAGCTGTTTTTT. It translates to CASSILAGGSGELFF.

V gene TRBV29-1 combines with J gene TRBJ2-7, with 7 positions matching TRBD2. Germline V gene sequence: CDR1 SQVTM, CDR2 ANQGSEA. V shed 6 bases, J shed 3 bases, and the junction held 2 bases outside the gene matches. The CDR3 spans 11 residues. CDR3 DNA: TGCAGCGTGACGGGAGGCTACGAGCAGTACTTC. Translation gives CSVTGGYEQYF.

The CDR3 DNA reads as TGTGCCATCAGCGATCCGACTAGCGGGAGCACCGGGGAGCTGTTTTTT. It translates to CAISDPTSGSTGELFF. V is TRBV10-3 and J is TRBJ2-2; 12 bases are a match to TRBD2. This CDR3 is 16 amino acids long. Per germline, CDR1 ENHRY and CDR2 SYGVKD. V shed 6 bases, J shed 4 bases, and the junction held 6 bases outside the gene matches.

The V call is TRBV10-2, the J call TRBJ2-2; 8 bases fit TRBD2. Germline V CDR1 and CDR2: WSHSY, SAAADI. The CDR3 contains 15 residues. J gave up 1 base and V 6 bases, and 4 bases lay outside the gene matches. The CDR3 loop reads CASRQSGRNTGELFF. CDR3 DNA sequence: TGCGCCAGCAGACAGAGCGGGAGGAACACCGGGGAGCTGTTTTTT.

This chain uses TRBV5-1 with TRBJ2-7, with 8 bases fitting TRBD1. The germline gives CDR1 SGHRS, CDR2 YFSETQ. V shed 5 bases, J shed 3 bases, and the junction held 10 bases outside the gene matches. The CDR3 spans 15 residues. In nucleotides, the CDR3 is TGCGCCAGCAGATTATTAACCGGGACAGGCTACGAGCAGTACTTC. Its protein is CASRLLTGTGYEQYF.

This clone has more than one count but fewer than ten. The chain combines TRBV10-1 with TRBJ2-2, with D tentatively TRBD2 (7 bases). Per germline, CDR1 WNHNN and CDR2 SYGVQD (reference sequence). The CDR3 sequence is 14 residues long. V lost 4 bases and J 7 bases, leaving 13 bases between the germline ends. CDR3 protein: CASSAAGADGELFF. Written as DNA, the CDR3 is TGCGCCAGCAGTGCGGCGGGGGCGGACGGGGAGCTGTTTTTT.

The chain links TRBV29-1 to TRBJ1-2; D is perhaps TRBD1 (5 bases). CDR1 SQVTM and CDR2 ANQGSEA come from the germline V gene. Trimming removed 5 bases at V and 4 bases at J, with 14 bases between. This CDR3 is 13 amino acids long. The CDR3 coding sequence is TGCAGCGTTAGCCAGGGCCTAACCTATGGCTACACCTTC. Translated, it gives CSVSQGLTYGYTF.

This rearrangement joins TRBV4-1 to TRBJ2-7, with 7 nucleotides matching TRBD1. Germline V lookup: CDR1 MGHRA, CDR2 YSYEKL. Unmatched junction bases numbered 8, after V lost 5 bases and J lost 4 bases. The CDR3 runs 14 residues. The CDR3: CASSIQGTGYEQYF. The CDR3 coding sequence is TGCGCCAGCAGCATACAGGGGACCGGGTACGAGCAGTACTTC.

The J gene is TRBJ1-5, the V gene TRBV6-5, with D unresolved. V lost 7 bases and J lost 0, with 10 bases in between. Germline CDR1 MNHEY, CDR2 SVGAGI. The CDR3 contains 14 residues. CDR3 sequence (DNA): TGTGCCAGCATGGGCCCATCTAGCAATCAGCCCCAGCATTTT. Translated: CASMGPSSNQPQHF.

This rearrangement joins TRBV5-1 to TRBJ2-7; D may be TRBD1 (6 bases). The length of the CDR3 is 14 residues. Germline V gene lookup returns CDR1 SGHRS and CDR2 YFSETQ. Trimming stripped 0 bases from V and 3 bases from J, with 10 bases between. The CDR3 nucleotides are TGCGCCAGCAGCTTGGAACAGGGTGTCTACGAGCAGTACTTC. Protein sequence: CASSLEQGVYEQYF.

This clone has just one count. The chain is built from TRBV7-2 and TRBJ2-7, with D tentatively TRBD2 (6 bases). CDR1 is SGHTA and CDR2 is FQGNSA in the germline V gene. CDR3 length: 15 residues. Deletions cut 2 bases from V and 4 bases from J, with 15 bases between. The CDR3, as DNA: TGTGCCAGCAGCTTATGGGGTAGCGGAGTGTACGAGCAGTACTTC. It is translated as CASSLWGSGVYEQYF.

The V and J genes are TRBV19 and TRBJ2-3; TRBD2 matches 10 bases. The CDR3 length is 18 residues. The V and J ends lost 1 base and 3 bases, in that order; junction bases with no gene match: 10. Germline CDR1 LNHDA, CDR2 SQIVND (reference sequence). The CDR3 sequence: CASSIVGIGLAVTDTQYF. In nucleotides, the CDR3 is TGTGCCAGTAGTATAGTAGGAATCGGACTAGCGGTAACAGATACGCAGTATTTT.

In DNA form, the CDR3 reads TGTGCCAACCCTAGTCAGGGTGATTTCTATGGCTACACCTTC. Residues: CANPSQGDFYGYTF. This chain joins TRBV7-2 and TRBJ1-2, with a possible D match to TRBD1 (5 bases). Germline loops: CDR1 SGHTA, CDR2 FQGNSA. The CDR3 contains 14 residues. Trimming removed 10 bases from V and 4 bases from J, with 19 bases in between.

The chain carries TRBV10-3 and TRBJ2-1; D might be TRBD2 (6 bases). CDR3 length equals 19 residues. Per germline, CDR1 ENHRY and CDR2 SYGVKD. The V gene lost 0 bases and the J gene lost 2 bases, with 20 bases spanning the gap. CDR3 nucleotides: TGTGCCATCAGTGAGTCGGGGGGTGCGGGGCAGGGAGCCTACAATGAGCAGTTCTTC. Amino acids: CAISESGGAGQGAYNEQFF.